The clone carrying this T cell receptor beta chain was detected once. Its antigen is undetermined. Original processing methods: In the immunoSEQ data, sequences were junction-only and lacked quality scores, so filtering differed. Only in-frame clones appear in the TCRdb table, and some are missing; sequencing was by immunoSEQ multiplex PCR. V and J calls and clone size are copied from that table; D and trimming were computed from the DNA. The table records about 2.1 million clones, around 93% of them present only once. This entry belongs to a study of shared clonotypes between healthy human individuals. Study-level information: Donor composition was a couple of women and a few men, aged 18 to 49. Study-level results: Apart from blood, nothing was sampled; tissue repertoires likely differ. Naive subsets typically showed greater estimated richness than memory subsets.

CD45RO-negative, CCR7-selected cells formed the naive CD8 fraction, which excluded terminally differentiated effector memory CD45RA+ cells. V lost 2 bases and J 5 bases, leaving 12 bases between the germline ends. The germline V gene has CDR1 SNHLY and CDR2 FYNNEI. The CDR3 has 14 amino acids. Sequenced: naive CD8+ T cells from PBMCs. The sequence derives from a man aged 18 to 29 in good health. Some clones in this sample may be carry-over from other donors' samples. The chain combines TRBV2 with TRBJ2-5; no firm D call. The CDR3 spells CASSELGSRETQYF. The CDR3 DNA is TGTGCCAGCAGTGAATTAGGGTCGCGGGAGACCCAGTACTTC. Full variable domain (missing parts from reference TRBV2 and TRBJ2-5): EPEVTQTPSHQVTQMGQEVILRCVPISNHLYFYWYRQILGQKVEFLVSFYNNEISEKSEIFDDQFSVERPDGSNFTLKIRSTKLEDSAMYFCASSELGSRETQYFGPGTRLLVL.